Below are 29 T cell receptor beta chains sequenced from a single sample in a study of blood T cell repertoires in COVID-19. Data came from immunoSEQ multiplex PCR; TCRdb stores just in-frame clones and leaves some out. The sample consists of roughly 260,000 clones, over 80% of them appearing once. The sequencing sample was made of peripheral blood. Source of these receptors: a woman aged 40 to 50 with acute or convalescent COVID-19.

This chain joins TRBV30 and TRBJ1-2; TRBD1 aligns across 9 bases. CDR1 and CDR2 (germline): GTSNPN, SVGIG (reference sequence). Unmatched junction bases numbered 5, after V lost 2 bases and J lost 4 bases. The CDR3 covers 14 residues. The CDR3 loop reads CAWSTGQGLYGYTF. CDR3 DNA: TGTGCCTGGAGTACGGGACAGGGACTCTATGGCTACACCTTC.

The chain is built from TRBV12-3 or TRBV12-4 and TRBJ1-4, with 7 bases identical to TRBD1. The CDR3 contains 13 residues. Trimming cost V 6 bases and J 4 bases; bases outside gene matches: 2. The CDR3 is CASRQGNNEKLFF. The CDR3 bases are TGTGCCAGCAGACAGGGGAATAATGAAAAACTGTTTTTT.

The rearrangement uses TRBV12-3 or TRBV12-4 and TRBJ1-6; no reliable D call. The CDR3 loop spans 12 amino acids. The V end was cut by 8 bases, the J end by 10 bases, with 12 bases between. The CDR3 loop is CASGHANSPLHF. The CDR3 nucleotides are TGTGCCAGCGGGCACGCCAACTCACCCCTCCACTTT.

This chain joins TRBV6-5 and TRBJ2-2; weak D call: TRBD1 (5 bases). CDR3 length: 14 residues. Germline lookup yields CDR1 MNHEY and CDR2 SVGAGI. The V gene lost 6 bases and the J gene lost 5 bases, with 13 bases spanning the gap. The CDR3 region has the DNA TGTGCCAGCAGCGCAGGGATTTGGACCGGGGAGCTGTTTTTT. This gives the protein CASSAGIWTGELFF.

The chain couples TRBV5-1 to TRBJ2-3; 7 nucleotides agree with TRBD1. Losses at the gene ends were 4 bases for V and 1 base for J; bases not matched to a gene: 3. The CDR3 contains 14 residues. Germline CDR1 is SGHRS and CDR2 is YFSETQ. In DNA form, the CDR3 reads TGCGCCAGCAGCGGGGGACAGCGCACAGATACGCAGTATTTT. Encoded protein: CASSGGQRTDTQYF.

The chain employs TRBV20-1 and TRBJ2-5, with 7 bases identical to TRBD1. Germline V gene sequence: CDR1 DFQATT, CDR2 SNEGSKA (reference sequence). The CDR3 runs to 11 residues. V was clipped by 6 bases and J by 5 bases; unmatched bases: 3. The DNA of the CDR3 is TGCAGTGCACAGACAGGGGAGACCCAGTACTTC. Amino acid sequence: CSAQTGETQYF.

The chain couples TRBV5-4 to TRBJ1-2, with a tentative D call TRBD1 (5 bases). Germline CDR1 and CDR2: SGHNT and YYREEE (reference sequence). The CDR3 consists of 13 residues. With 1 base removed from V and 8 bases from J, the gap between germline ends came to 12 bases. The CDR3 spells CASSLKGKEGYTF. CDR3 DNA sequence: TGTGCCAGCAGCTTGAAGGGGAAGGAAGGCTACACCTTC.

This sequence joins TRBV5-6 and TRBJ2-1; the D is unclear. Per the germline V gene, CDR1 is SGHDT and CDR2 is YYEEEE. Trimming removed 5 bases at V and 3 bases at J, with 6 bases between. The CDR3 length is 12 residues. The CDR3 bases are TGTGCCAGCAGTAGAAACTACAATGAGCAGTTCTTC. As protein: CASSRNYNEQFF.

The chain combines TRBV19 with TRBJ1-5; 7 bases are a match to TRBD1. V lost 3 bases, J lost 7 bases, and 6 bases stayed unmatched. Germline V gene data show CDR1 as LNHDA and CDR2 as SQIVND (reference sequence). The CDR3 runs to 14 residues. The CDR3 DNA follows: TGTGCCAGTAGTATTTTAGGGGGCGGACAGCCCCAGCATTTT. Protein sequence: CASSILGGGQPQHF.

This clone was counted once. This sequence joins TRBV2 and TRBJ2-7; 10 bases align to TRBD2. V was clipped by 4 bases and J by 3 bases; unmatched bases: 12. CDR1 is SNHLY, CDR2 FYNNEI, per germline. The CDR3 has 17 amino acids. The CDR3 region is CASSAHHTSGVLYEQYV. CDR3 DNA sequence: TGTGCCAGCAGTGCCCACCACACTAGCGGGGTTCTCTACGAGCAGTACGTC.

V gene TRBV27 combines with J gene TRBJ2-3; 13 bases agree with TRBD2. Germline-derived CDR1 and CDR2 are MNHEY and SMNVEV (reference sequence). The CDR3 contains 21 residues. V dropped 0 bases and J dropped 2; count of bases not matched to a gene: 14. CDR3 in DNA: TGTGCCAGCAGTTTATCGATAGGTAGGGGACTAGCGGGGAAGACCACAGATACGCAGTATTTT. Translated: CASSLSIGRGLAGKTTDTQYF.

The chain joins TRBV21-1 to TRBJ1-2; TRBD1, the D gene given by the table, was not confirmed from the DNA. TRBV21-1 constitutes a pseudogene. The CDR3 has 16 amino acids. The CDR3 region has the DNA TGTGCCAGCAGCAAGGTAGACAGAAGGTGGGACTATGGCTACACCTTC. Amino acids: CASSKVDRRWDYGYTF.

The CDR3: CSASGSGETQYF. In nucleotides, the CDR3 is TGCAGTGCTAGTGGCAGCGGGGAGACCCAGTACTTC. The gene calls are TRBV20-1 and TRBJ2-5; TRBD2 might be the D (6 bases). The length of the CDR3 is 12 residues. Germline CDR1 DFQATT, CDR2 SNEGSKA (reference sequence). The germline V and J ends were trimmed by 3 bases and 5 bases, with 10 bases remaining between them.

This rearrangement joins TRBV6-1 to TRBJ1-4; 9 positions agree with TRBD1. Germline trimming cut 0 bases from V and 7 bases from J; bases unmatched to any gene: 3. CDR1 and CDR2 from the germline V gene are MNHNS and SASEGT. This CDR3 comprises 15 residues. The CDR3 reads CASSEANRGPEKLFF. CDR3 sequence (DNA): TGTGCCAGCAGTGAAGCTAACAGGGGGCCTGAAAAACTGTTTTTT.

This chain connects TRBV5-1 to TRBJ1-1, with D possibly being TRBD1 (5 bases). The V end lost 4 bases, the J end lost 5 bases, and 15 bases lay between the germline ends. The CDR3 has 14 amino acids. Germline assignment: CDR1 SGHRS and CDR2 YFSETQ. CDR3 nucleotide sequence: TGCGCCAGCAGCGGCGGGGGACCTATTACTGAAGCTTTCTTT. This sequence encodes CASSGGGPITEAFF.

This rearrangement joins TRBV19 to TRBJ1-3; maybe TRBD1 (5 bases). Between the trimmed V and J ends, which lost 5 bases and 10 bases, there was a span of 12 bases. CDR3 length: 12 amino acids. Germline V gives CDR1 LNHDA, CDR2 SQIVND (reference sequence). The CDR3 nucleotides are TGTGCCAGTAGTCTCGGGGGAGTTACCATATATTTT. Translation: CASSLGGVTIYF.

The CDR3 protein is CASSYSPRQGNQPQHF. The CDR3 coding sequence is TGTGCCAGCAGTTACTCACCGAGACAGGGTAATCAGCCCCAGCATTTT. The V and J genes are TRBV6-6 and TRBJ1-5; 7 nucleotides match TRBD1. This CDR3 region has 16 residues. Germline V lookup: CDR1 MNHNY, CDR2 SVGAGI (reference sequence). Trimming removed 0 bases from V and 4 bases from J; junction bases left unmatched: 6.

CDR3 amino acids: CASSLGSTYGYTF. In nucleotides, the CDR3 is TGTGCCAGCAGCTTGGGTAGCACCTATGGCTACACCTTC. The rearrangement joins TRBV5-6 to TRBJ1-2; D not resolved. The germline V gene has CDR1 SGHDT and CDR2 YYEEEE. The V end was cut by 0 bases, the J end by 4 bases, with 7 bases between. The length of the CDR3 is 13 residues.

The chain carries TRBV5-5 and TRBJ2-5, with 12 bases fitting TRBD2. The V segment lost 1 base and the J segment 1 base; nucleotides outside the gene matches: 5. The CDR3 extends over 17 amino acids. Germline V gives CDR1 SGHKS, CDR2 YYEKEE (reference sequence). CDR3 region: CASSLTSGGTLQETQYF. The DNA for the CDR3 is TGTGCCAGCAGCTTGACTAGCGGGGGGACCCTCCAAGAGACCCAGTACTTC.

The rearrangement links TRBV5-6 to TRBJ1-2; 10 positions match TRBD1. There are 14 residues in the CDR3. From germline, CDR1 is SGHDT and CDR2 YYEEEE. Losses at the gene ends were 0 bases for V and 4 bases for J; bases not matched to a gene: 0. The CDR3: CASSLGQGAYGYTF. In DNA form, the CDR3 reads TGTGCCAGCAGCTTGGGACAGGGGGCCTATGGCTACACCTTC.

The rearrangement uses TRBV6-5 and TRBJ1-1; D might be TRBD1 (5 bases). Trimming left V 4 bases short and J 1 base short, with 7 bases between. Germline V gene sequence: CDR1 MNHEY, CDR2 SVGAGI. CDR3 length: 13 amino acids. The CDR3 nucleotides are TGTGCCAGCAGTTCGGGGGGGAACACTGAAGCTTTCTTT. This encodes CASSSGGNTEAFF.

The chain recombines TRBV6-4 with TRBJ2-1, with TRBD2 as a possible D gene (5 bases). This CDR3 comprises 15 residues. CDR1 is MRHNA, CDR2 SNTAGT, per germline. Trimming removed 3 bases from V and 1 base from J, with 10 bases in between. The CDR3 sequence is CASSETPGSYNEQFF. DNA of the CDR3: TGTGCCAGCAGTGAAACACCGGGATCCTACAATGAGCAGTTCTTC.

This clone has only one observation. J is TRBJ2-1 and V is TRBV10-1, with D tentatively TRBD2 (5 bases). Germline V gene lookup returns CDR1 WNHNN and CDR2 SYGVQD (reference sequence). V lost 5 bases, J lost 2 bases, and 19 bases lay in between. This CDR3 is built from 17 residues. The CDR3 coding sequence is TGCGCCAGCAGTCCGGGAAGCCGGGTGAGGGCCTACAATGAGCAGTTCTTC. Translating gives CASSPGSRVRAYNEQFF.

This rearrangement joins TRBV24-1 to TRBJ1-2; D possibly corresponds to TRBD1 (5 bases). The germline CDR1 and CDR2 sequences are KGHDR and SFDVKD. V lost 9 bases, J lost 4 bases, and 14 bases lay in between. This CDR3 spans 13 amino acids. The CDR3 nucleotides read TGTGCCACCCGTCCAGGACACCGCTATGGCTACACCTTC. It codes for CATRPGHRYGYTF.

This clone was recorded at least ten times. The CDR3 nucleotides are TGCGCCAGCAGCTTGGGGGTTGAGACAGGGTCTGAAAAACTGTTTTTT. This gives the protein CASSLGVETGSEKLFF. This rearrangement joins TRBV5-1 to TRBJ1-4, with 7 bases identical to TRBD1. This CDR3 contains 16 residues. CDR1 is SGHRS and CDR2 is YFSETQ in the germline V gene. J lost 7 bases, V lost 0 bases, and 9 bases had no gene match.

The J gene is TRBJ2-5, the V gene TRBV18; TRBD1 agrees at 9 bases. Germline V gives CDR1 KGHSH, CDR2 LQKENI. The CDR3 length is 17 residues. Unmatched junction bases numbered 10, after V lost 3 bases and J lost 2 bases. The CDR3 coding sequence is TGTGCCAGCTCACCTAGACCTACAGGGGGCTCACAAGAGACCCAGTACTTC. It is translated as CASSPRPTGGSQETQYF.

The CDR3 DNA reads as TGTGCCAGCAGTCCCCCGGCTGGGGCCAACGTCCTGACTTTC. Residues: CASSPPAGANVLTF. V is TRBV28 and J is TRBJ2-6; D gene uncertain. CDR1 is MDHEN, CDR2 SYDVKM, per germline. CDR3 length: 14 residues. The germline V and J ends were trimmed by 5 bases and 2 bases, with 7 bases remaining between them.

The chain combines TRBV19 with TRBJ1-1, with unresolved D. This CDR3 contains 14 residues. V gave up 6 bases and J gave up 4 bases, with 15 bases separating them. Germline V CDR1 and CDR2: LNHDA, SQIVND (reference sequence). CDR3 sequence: CASSRRGVLTEAFF. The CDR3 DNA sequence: TGTGCCAGTAGCCGCCGGGGAGTCCTCACTGAAGCTTTCTTT. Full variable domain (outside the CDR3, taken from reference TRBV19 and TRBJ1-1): DGGITQSPKYLFRKEGQNVTLSCEQNLNHDAMYWYRQDPGQGLRLIYYSQIVNDFQKGDIAEGYSVSREKKESFPLTVTSAQKNPTAFYLCASSRRGVLTEAFFGQGTRLTVV.

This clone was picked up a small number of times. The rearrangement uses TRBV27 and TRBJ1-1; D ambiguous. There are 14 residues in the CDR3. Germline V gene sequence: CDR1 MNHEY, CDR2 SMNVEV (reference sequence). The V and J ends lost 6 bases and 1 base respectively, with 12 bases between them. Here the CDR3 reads CASRTLRANTEAFF. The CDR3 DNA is TGTGCCAGCAGAACACTGAGGGCGAACACTGAAGCTTTCTTT.